Sequencing of this T cell receptor (beta chain) was carried out in a study of CD8+ T cells in alopecia areata. Study-level information: Those receiving the skin were roughly 6-11-week-old female C3H/HeJ mice, whose grafts came from 6-12-month-old C3H/HeJ donors with spontaneous alopecia. Study outcomes and limitations: Shared TCR sequences were less clear between patients than in mice, possibly partly from HLA diversity.

This clone was observed a handful of times. Its antigen is not identified. The protein listed by TCRdb differs at residue 12 from the translated DNA, so the DNA translation is shown. Germline and genes here are mouse. The read stops 3 residues short of the end of the CDR3; the missing end is completed from the germline J gene. Per the germline V gene, CDR1 is FNHDT and CDR2 is SITEND (reference sequence). V gave up 0 bases and J gave up 5 bases, with 9 bases separating them. The CDR3 runs to 15 residues. RNA, once extracted, was reverse transcribed into cDNA for use as the sequencing template. The table came from immunoSEQ multiplex PCR; TCRdb's copy has only in-frame clones and leaves some out. This sample includes roughly 110,000 clones with no singletons; its ten biggest clones take up 15% to 20%.

The TCR comes from a C3H/HeJ mouse with alopecia areata. Strain haplotype at MHC: H2-k. The gene calls are TRBV19 and TRBJ1-6; a possible D gene is TRBD1 (5 bases). TRBJ1-6 is known as an ORF, though its function is uncertain. The sequencing sample was made of lesional skin. Incomplete CDR3 DNA: TGTGCCAGCAGTATAGAACAGGCGAATAATTCGCCC. Translation: CASSIEQANNSP. The full CDR3 reads CASSIEQANNSPLYF.